Listed here are 10 T cell receptor beta chains from one sample, sequenced in a study of human T cells and chemical hapten exposure. Time point meaning: patch test 2, 6 weeks after DPC sensitization. Treatment meaning: therapeutic diphenylcyclopropenone sensitization with weekly scalp DPC. TCRdb independently ran MiXCR on the RACE reads; one entry per CDR3 protein. The repertoire holds tens of thousands of distinct CDR3 sequences, with around a tenth as singletons. The specimen was whole blood, collected in connection with sensitization to the hapten diphenylcyclopropenone (DPC). All receptors come from a man aged 25 to 45 with alopecia areata. Some clones in this sample may be carry-over from other donors' samples.

This chain joins TRBV28 and TRBJ2-7, with 10 bases matching TRBD1. The CDR3 loop spans 15 amino acids. Germline values: CDR1 MDHEN, CDR2 SYDVKM. V shed 0 bases and J 1 base; nucleotides not matched to a gene: 0. CDR3 DNA: TGTGCCAGCAGTTTATGGGACAGGGGGTCCTACGAGCAGTACTTC. This gives the protein CASSLWDRGSYEQYF.

At least ten counts were recorded for this clonotype. The gene calls are TRBV5-1 and TRBJ2-2, with 9 nucleotides matching TRBD1. CDR1 is SGHRS and CDR2 is YFSETQ in the germline V gene. Trimming cost V 6 bases and J 8 bases; bases outside gene matches: 11. The CDR3 loop spans 15 amino acids. Here the CDR3 DNA reads TGCGCCAGCACAGGGACAGGGCCTAGGTCTGGGGAGCTGTTTTTT. Encoded protein: CASTGTGPRSGELFF.

Ten or more counts support this clonotype. The chain couples TRBV6-2 or TRBV6-3 to TRBJ2-1, with 8 positions matching TRBD2. The CDR3 covers 16 residues. Unmatched junction bases numbered 14, after V lost 6 bases and J lost 7 bases. The germline CDR1 and CDR2 sequences are MNHEY and SVGEGT. The CDR3 region is CASSPYTGGEGNEQFF. The CDR3 nucleotides read TGTGCCAGCAGCCCCTACACGGGGGGGGAAGGGAATGAGCAGTTCTTC.

This clonotype was found a few times. The chain uses TRBV4-1 and TRBJ1-1; D remains unclear. The CDR3 runs to 16 residues. CDR1 and CDR2 (germline): MGHRA, YSYEKL. The V end was cut by 0 bases, the J end by 3 bases, with 14 bases between. The CDR3 coding sequence is TGCGCCAGCAGCCAAGATCTGACGGCTTGGGACACTGAAGCTTTCTTT. It translates to CASSQDLTAWDTEAFF.

This clonotype was found a few times. This sequence joins TRBV6-5 and TRBJ2-7; D ambiguous. CDR3 length equals 14 residues. V lost 6 bases, J lost 7 bases, and 19 bases lay in between. Germline-derived CDR1 and CDR2 are MNHEY and SVGAGI. CDR3: CASSESSYRIEQYF. The CDR3 region has the DNA TGTGCCAGCAGCGAATCATCCTACAGAATTGAGCAGTACTTC.

At least ten counts were recorded for this clonotype. The J gene is TRBJ2-2, the V gene TRBV5-1; no clear D. From germline, CDR1 is SGHRS and CDR2 YFSETQ. V lost 4 bases to trimming and J lost 3 bases, with 7 bases between them. This CDR3 contains 13 residues. In DNA form, the CDR3 reads TGCGCCAGCAGCATGACGGACACCGGGGAGCTGTTTTTT. Its protein product is CASSMTDTGELFF.

There are many counts of this clonotype. The genes are TRBV19 and TRBJ2-7, with 7 bases matching TRBD1. There are 12 residues in the CDR3. Germline V gene lookup returns CDR1 LNHDA and CDR2 SQIVND (reference sequence). Trimming removed 8 bases from V and 2 bases from J; junction bases left unmatched: 3. The CDR3 here is CASGDSPYEQYF. DNA for the CDR3: TGTGCCAGTGGGGACAGTCCCTACGAGCAGTACTTC.

This clonotype occurred many times. V is TRBV4-3 and J is TRBJ1-1; no firm D call. V lost 0 bases to trimming and J lost 3 bases, with 14 bases between them. The germline V gene has CDR1 LGHNA and CDR2 YSLEER. This CDR3 comprises 16 residues. The CDR3 DNA sequence: TGCGCCAGCAGCCAAGAGGGGTCTGTGATGGACACTGAAGCTTTCTTT. It is translated as CASSQEGSVMDTEAFF.

In regard to this clonotype: A much larger clone sits a single nucleotide away, making a read error possible. The V gene is TRBV12-3 or TRBV12-4, the J gene TRBJ1-1; possibly TRBD1 for D (5 bases). There are 12 residues in the CDR3. This chain's CDR3 is CTSSPGGVEAFF. The CDR3 bases are TGTACCAGCAGTCCGGGGGGGGTCGAAGCTTTCTTT.

This clonotype is large (0.1 to 1%). This rearrangement joins TRBV6-6 to TRBJ2-7; 7 bases match TRBD2. Trimming at V came to 6 bases and at J to 5 bases, leaving 13 bases not matched to a gene. Germline CDR1 and CDR2: MNHNY and SVGAGI (reference sequence). CDR3 length: 15 residues. The CDR3 protein is CASSLRDYLLDEQYF. The CDR3 DNA reads TGTGCCAGCAGCCTCCGGGACTACCTTTTAGACGAGCAGTACTTC.